The rows below give T cell receptor beta chains drawn from one sample of a study of shared clonotypes between healthy human individuals. The data were produced by immunoSEQ multiplex PCR, yet TCRdb's version contains in-frame clones alone and is incomplete. The table shows approximately 1,000,000 clones, with around 78% occurring only once. Sequencing was carried out using memory CD4+ T cells from PBMCs. The receptors were gathered from a man between 18 and 29 years old in good health. Some clones in this sample may be carry-over from other donors' samples. Both conserved end residues are part of each CDR3. Fields, in order: V gene, clone size, J gene, D gene, CDR3 protein, CDR3 DNA. D genes are given only for firm matches. Clone size, where shown, is once, few, many, or a class for clones that have expanded.

v_gene: TRBV7-2; abundance: -; j_gene: TRBJ2-7; d_gene: -; CDR3aa: CASSRDDTGRDEQYF; CDR3nt: TGTGCCAGCAGCCGCGATGATACAGGGAGGGACGAGCAGTACTTC
v_gene: TRBV30; abundance: -; j_gene: TRBJ2-1; d_gene: TRBD2; CDR3aa: CAWSVPWGRENEQFF; CDR3nt: TGTGCCTGGAGTGTCCCATGGGGGAGGGAGAACGAGCAGTTCTTC
v_gene: TRBV6-4; abundance: -; j_gene: TRBJ2-7; d_gene: -; CDR3aa: CASSDSRRGAGVEYF; CDR3nt: TGTGCCAGCAGTGACTCGAGGAGAGGGGCAGGGGTCGAGTACTTC
v_gene: TRBV5-1; abundance: -; j_gene: TRBJ2-1; d_gene: -; CDR3aa: CASTPGGGGAYNEQFF; CDR3nt: TGCGCCAGCACCCCAGGAGGGGGTGGGGCCTACAATGAGCAGTTCTTC
v_gene: TRBV30; abundance: -; j_gene: TRBJ1-3; d_gene: TRBD1; CDR3aa: CAWSTAGGANTIYF; CDR3nt: TGTGCCTGGAGTACCGCAGGGGGTGCAAACACCATATATTTT
v_gene: TRBV12-5; abundance: -; j_gene: TRBJ2-1; d_gene: TRBD2; CDR3aa: CASGQAGLAGGEQFF; CDR3nt: TGTGCTAGTGGGCAGGCGGGACTAGCGGGAGGTGAGCAGTTCTTC
v_gene: TRBV11-2; abundance: few; j_gene: TRBJ2-7; d_gene: -; CDR3aa: CASSLDLSSYEQYF; CDR3nt: TGTGCCAGCAGCTTAGATCTAAGCTCCTACGAGCAGTACTTC
v_gene: TRBV5-1; abundance: -; j_gene: TRBJ2-2; d_gene: -; CDR3aa: CASRGRTTLNTGELFF; CDR3nt: TGCGCCAGCAGAGGGCGGACTACTCTAAACACCGGGGAGCTGTTTTTT
v_gene: TRBV11-3; abundance: -; j_gene: TRBJ2-1; d_gene: -; CDR3aa: CASSLVEADNEQFF; CDR3nt: TGTGCCAGCAGCTTAGTGGAGGCGGACAATGAGCAGTTCTTC
v_gene: TRBV19; abundance: -; j_gene: TRBJ1-4; d_gene: -; CDR3aa: CASSAGMGGEKLFF; CDR3nt: TGTGCCAGTAGTGCCGGGATGGGGGGTGAAAAACTGTTTTTT
v_gene: TRBV4-1; abundance: -; j_gene: TRBJ2-3; d_gene: -; CDR3aa: CASSPGFNRETDTQYF; CDR3nt: TGCGCCAGCAGTCCCGGGTTCAATCGAGAAACAGATACGCAGTATTTT
v_gene: TRBV15; abundance: -; j_gene: TRBJ2-1; d_gene: TRBD2; CDR3aa: CATSREGTSETRQYNEQFF; CDR3nt: TGTGCCACCAGCAGAGAGGGGACTAGCGAGACGCGCCAGTACAATGAGCAGTTCTTC
v_gene: TRBV11-2; abundance: few; j_gene: TRBJ1-2; d_gene: -; CDR3aa: CASSPLRGGYTF; CDR3nt: TGTGCCAGCAGCCCTTTACGGGGTGGCTACACCTTC
v_gene: TRBV19; abundance: -; j_gene: TRBJ2-3; d_gene: -; CDR3aa: CASSPRLYITDTQYF; CDR3nt: TGTGCCAGTAGTCCCCGACTATATATCACAGATACGCAGTATTTT
v_gene: TRBV30; abundance: -; j_gene: TRBJ2-2; d_gene: TRBD2; CDR3aa: CAWSYGAGGGELFF; CDR3nt: TGTGCCTGGAGCTACGGAGCGGGGGGCGGGGAGCTGTTTTTT
v_gene: TRBV9; abundance: -; j_gene: TRBJ2-7; d_gene: -; CDR3aa: CASSVGIGDSYEQYF; CDR3nt: TGTGCCAGCAGCGTAGGCATAGGCGATTCCTACGAGCAGTACTTC
v_gene: TRBV11-2; abundance: -; j_gene: TRBJ2-7; d_gene: -; CDR3aa: CASSYRQGGFEQYF; CDR3nt: TGTGCCAGCAGCTACAGACAGGGAGGATTCGAGCAGTACTTC
v_gene: TRBV25-1; abundance: few; j_gene: TRBJ2-1; d_gene: TRBD1; CDR3aa: CASRTGHNEQFF; CDR3nt: TGTGCCAGCAGGACAGGGCACAATGAGCAGTTCTTC
v_gene: TRBV5-1; abundance: -; j_gene: TRBJ1-1; d_gene: -; CDR3aa: CASSLDFRVGEAFF; CDR3nt: TGCGCCAGCAGCTTGGATTTCAGGGTGGGAGAAGCTTTCTTT
v_gene: TRBV18; abundance: once; j_gene: TRBJ1-1; d_gene: -; CDR3aa: CASSPGQSDVSEAFF; CDR3nt: TGTGCCAGCTCACCAGGACAGTCGGACGTATCTGAAGCTTTCTTT
v_gene: TRBV11-2; abundance: -; j_gene: TRBJ2-1; d_gene: TRBD2; CDR3aa: CASSWGLAGKIYEQFF; CDR3nt: TGTGCCAGCAGCTGGGGACTAGCGGGCAAGATCTATGAGCAGTTCTTC